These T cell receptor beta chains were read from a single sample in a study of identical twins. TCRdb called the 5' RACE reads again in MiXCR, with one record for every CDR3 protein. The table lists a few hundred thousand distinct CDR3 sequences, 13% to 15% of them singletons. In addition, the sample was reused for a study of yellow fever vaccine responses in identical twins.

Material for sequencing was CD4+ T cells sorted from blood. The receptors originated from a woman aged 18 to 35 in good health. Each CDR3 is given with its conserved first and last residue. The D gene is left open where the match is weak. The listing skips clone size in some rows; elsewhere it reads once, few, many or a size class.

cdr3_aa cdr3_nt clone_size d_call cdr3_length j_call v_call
CASSFKKGTEAFF TGTGCCAGCAGTTTTAAGAAAGGGACTGAAGCTTTCTTT few - 13 TRBJ1-1 TRBV25-1
CASSVETGVEQYF TGCGCCAGCAGCGTTGAGACAGGGGTCGAGCAGTACTTC - TRBD1 13 TRBJ2-7 TRBV5-1
CASSQVMESTQYF TGTGCCAGCAGCCAAGTTATGGAGTCCACGCAGTATTTT - - 13 TRBJ2-3 TRBV14
CASSSNGVPRSPLHF TGTGCCAGCAGCTCCAACGGGGTACCGCGATCACCCCTCCACTTT - - 15 TRBJ1-6 TRBV7-8
CSVEDGPRTGGYGYTF TGCAGCGTTGAAGATGGCCCACGGACAGGGGGCTATGGCTACACCTTC few TRBD1 16 TRBJ1-2 TRBV29-1
CASSYSIEREQFF TGTGCCAGCAGTTACTCGATAGAACGGGAACAGTTCTTC many - 13 TRBJ2-1 TRBV6-5
CATSDGLAGPTDTQYF TGTGCCACCAGTGATGGCCTAGCGGGGCCCACAGATACGCAGTATTTT - TRBD2 16 TRBJ2-3 TRBV24-1
CASSRTVGNNEQFF TGTGCCAGCAGCCGGACCGTCGGCAACAATGAGCAGTTCTTC many - 14 TRBJ2-1 TRBV2
CASGGLVYQPQHF TGTGCCAGCGGTGGGTTGGTTTATCAGCCCCAGCATTTT - - 13 TRBJ1-5 TRBV6-2/TRBV6-3
CASSARQGVGNEQFF TGTGCCAGCAGCGCAAGACAGGGGGTAGGAAATGAGCAGTTCTTC few TRBD1 15 TRBJ2-1 TRBV9
CASSYPGLGYNEQFF TGTGCCAGCAGTTACCCGGGACTAGGTTACAATGAGCAGTTCTTC - TRBD2 15 TRBJ2-1 TRBV6-2/TRBV6-3
CASSLVGTEQETQYF TGTGCTAGCAGCTTAGTCGGCACAGAGCAAGAGACCCAGTACTTC - - 15 TRBJ2-5 TRBV7-7
CASSQEKRTSGGHAETQYF TGTGCCAGCAGCCAAGAGAAGCGGACTAGCGGGGGACATGCGGAGACCCAGTACTTC few TRBD2 19 TRBJ2-5 TRBV14
CASSPGWLAGQETQYF TGTGCCAGCAGTCCCGGATGGTTAGCGGGGCAAGAGACCCAGTACTTC - TRBD2 16 TRBJ2-5 TRBV12-3/TRBV12-4
CASSSDSGSGINEQFF TGTGCCAGCAGCTCCGATAGCGGGAGCGGGATCAATGAGCAGTTCTTC - TRBD2 16 TRBJ2-1 TRBV2
CASSDRRYYGYTF TGTGCCAGCAGTGACAGGAGGTACTATGGCTACACCTTC few - 13 TRBJ1-2 TRBV2
CASSYSGGETQYF TGTGCCAGCAGTTACTCGGGGGGGGAGACCCAGTACTTC - TRBD2 13 TRBJ2-5 TRBV6-6
CASDWEGRGNEQFF TGTGCCAGCGACTGGGAGGGTCGGGGCAATGAGCAGTTCTTC - TRBD2 14 TRBJ2-1 TRBV6-2/TRBV6-3
CAISGLAGASTDTQYF TGTGCCATCAGTGGACTAGCGGGAGCTAGCACAGATACGCAGTATTTT few TRBD2 16 TRBJ2-3 TRBV10-3
CASSQDQLGEQFF TGTGCCAGCAGCCAAGATCAGTTGGGTGAGCAGTTCTTC few - 13 TRBJ2-1 TRBV4-2
CASSLDRPGLGGTYNEQFF TGTGCCAGCAGCTTAGATAGGCCCGGGTTGGGGGGAACCTACAATGAGCAGTTCTTC - - 19 TRBJ2-1 TRBV11-2
CASSFRGGDNEQFF TGTGCCAGCAGTTTCAGGGGGGGGGACAATGAGCAGTTCTTC - - 14 TRBJ2-1 TRBV6-5
CASSPQRTANTGELFF TGTGCCAGCTCACCCCAAAGGACAGCGAACACCGGGGAGCTGTTTTTT few - 16 TRBJ2-2 TRBV18
CASRGPKQETQYF TGTGCCAGCAGAGGGCCTAAACAAGAGACCCAGTACTTC few - 13 TRBJ2-5 TRBV7-2
CSVLPGPSVKTQYF TGCAGCGTTCTCCCGGGCCCTTCCGTAAAGACCCAGTACTTC - - 14 TRBJ2-5 TRBV29-1
CASSYHRGQRVEQYF TGTGCCAGCAGTTATCACAGGGGACAGAGAGTCGAGCAGTACTTC few TRBD1 15 TRBJ2-7 TRBV6-2/TRBV6-3
CASSPSMETQYF TGTGCCAGCAGCCCGTCAATGGAGACCCAGTACTTC - - 12 TRBJ2-5 TRBV7-9
CASSLDTGLTLHF TGTGCCAGCAGCCTGGACACGGGCTTGACCCTCCACTTT - - 13 TRBJ1-6 TRBV6-1
CASSYSPGGYNEQFF TGTGCCAGCAGTTACTCACCGGGCGGTTACAATGAGCAGTTCTTC - - 15 TRBJ2-1 TRBV28
CASSLAAGKGTEAFF TGTGCCAGCAGCTTAGCGGCGGGAAAAGGCACTGAAGCTTTCTTT - - 15 TRBJ1-1 TRBV7-2
CASSRFSRGDPNTGELFF TGTGCCAGCAGCCGCTTCTCTAGGGGGGATCCGAACACCGGGGAGCTGTTTTTT few - 18 TRBJ2-2 TRBV13
CAVTGTGGNEQFF TGTGCCGTAACCGGGACAGGGGGGAATGAGCAGTTCTTC few TRBD1 13 TRBJ2-1 TRBV10-3
CASRERGRSGDTQYF TGCGCCAGCAGAGAGAGGGGTAGGAGCGGAGATACGCAGTATTTT - - 15 TRBJ2-3 TRBV5-1
CASSFGESGANVLTF TGCGCCAGCAGCTTCGGGGAGTCTGGGGCCAACGTCCTGACTTTC many - 15 TRBJ2-6 TRBV5-1
CATSDPGTGNNEQFF TGTGCCACCAGTGATCCCGGGACAGGGAACAATGAGCAGTTCTTC - TRBD1 15 TRBJ2-1 TRBV24-1
CASSISGTPYNEQFF TGTGCCAGCAGCATTAGCGGAACACCGTACAATGAGCAGTTCTTC - - 15 TRBJ2-1 TRBV7-2
CASSPALLTENYGYTF TGTGCCAGCAGCCCGGCACTGCTTACAGAGAACTATGGCTACACCTTC - - 16 TRBJ1-2 TRBV5-6
CSARVVGARAFF TGCAGTGCTAGAGTAGTGGGGGCGCGGGCTTTCTTT few - 12 TRBJ1-1 TRBV20-1
CAREERGGADTQYF TGTGCCCGTGAGGAGCGGGGGGGTGCAGATACGCAGTATTTT - TRBD2 14 TRBJ2-3 TRBV2
CASKAVSYEQYF TGTGCCAGCAAGGCCGTCTCCTACGAGCAGTACTTC few - 12 TRBJ2-7 TRBV28
CASSRQAHTGTGSGEAFF TGTGCCAGCAGCCGCCAAGCACACACCGGGACAGGGAGCGGGGAGGCTTTCTTT few TRBD1 18 TRBJ1-1 TRBV4-2
CASSVAGTADEKLFF TGTGCCAGCAGTGTAGCCGGGACAGCGGATGAAAAACTGTTTTTT few TRBD1 15 TRBJ1-4 TRBV6-1
CASRASDSLAKNIQYF TGTGCCAGCAGGGCCTCCGACAGTTTAGCCAAAAACATTCAGTACTTC few - 16 TRBJ2-4 TRBV6-1
CASSDGYGYTF TGTGCCAGCAGTGACGGGTATGGCTACACCTTC - - 11 TRBJ1-2 TRBV2
CASSQETLRQPQHF TGTGCCAGCAGCCAAGAAACGCTACGTCAGCCCCAGCATTTT few - 14 TRBJ1-5 TRBV6-1
CASSIERGDIYNEQFF TGTGCCAGTAGTATAGAGCGGGGGGACATTTACAATGAGCAGTTCTTC - TRBD2 16 TRBJ2-1 TRBV19
CASSHTGGLDTEAFF TGTGCCAGCAGCCATACAGGGGGATTGGACACTGAAGCTTTCTTT few TRBD1 15 TRBJ1-1 TRBV7-9
CASSDTIQTGPDTQYF TGTGCCAGCAGTGACACCATCCAGACAGGGCCAGATACGCAGTATTTT - TRBD1 16 TRBJ2-3 TRBV6-1
CASSHPGLAGEADTQYF TGTGCCAGCAGTCATCCGGGACTAGCGGGAGAGGCAGATACGCAGTATTTT many TRBD2 17 TRBJ2-3 TRBV6-1
CSASQGTGVTDTQYF TGCAGTGCTAGCCAAGGGACGGGGGTGACAGATACGCAGTATTTT - - 15 TRBJ2-3 TRBV20-1
CATSAVLGGAYNEQFF TGTGCCACCAGTGCCGTGCTAGGGGGGGCTTACAATGAGCAGTTCTTC - - 16 TRBJ2-1 TRBV24-1
CASSSTGTTYNEQFF TGTGCCAGCAGTTCAACCGGGACTACCTACAATGAGCAGTTCTTC few TRBD2 15 TRBJ2-1 TRBV28
CAISNPGQSYGYTF TGTGCCATCAGTAATCCGGGACAGAGCTATGGCTACACCTTC few TRBD1 14 TRBJ1-2 TRBV10-3
CAISEDPGNAKNIQYF TGTGCCATCAGTGAGGACCCAGGGAACGCCAAAAACATTCAGTACTTC many - 16 TRBJ2-4 TRBV10-3
CASSLALENIQYF TGTGCCAGCAGCTTAGCGCTGGAAAACATTCAGTACTTC few - 13 TRBJ2-4 TRBV7-2
CASSYSARGAGWNQPQHF TGTGCCAGCAGTTACTCTGCTCGGGGGGCTGGGTGGAATCAGCCCCAGCATTTT many - 18 TRBJ1-5 TRBV6-2/TRBV6-3
CASSAVEDTQYF TGTGCCAGCAGCGCCGTAGAAGATACGCAGTATTTT - - 12 TRBJ2-3 TRBV9
CASRGVGEGNEQYF TGTGCCAGCAGGGGAGTCGGGGAGGGCAACGAGCAGTACTTC few TRBD2 14 TRBJ2-7 TRBV27